These 21 T cell receptor beta chains share one sample of origin, sequenced in a study of control samples from healthy donors and cancer patients. Generated by immunoSEQ multiplex PCR, the TCRdb table keeps only in-frame clones and is missing some. The top ten hold approximately 10% of the sample, which has 90,000 to 100,000 clones, 75% to 85% seen once. Sequencing input: blood. All receptors derive from a woman in her 30s in good health.

The V gene is TRBV7-3, the J gene TRBJ2-1; D gene ambiguous. Per germline, CDR1 SGHTA and CDR2 FQGTGA. Trimming stripped 2 bases from V and 5 bases from J, with 7 bases between. This CDR3 comprises 13 residues. CDR3 in amino acids: CASSLARDNEQFF. CDR3 nucleotides: TGTGCCAGCAGCTTAGCACGGGACAATGAGCAGTTCTTC.

The genes are TRBV2 and TRBJ1-2; 7 positions match TRBD1. Trimming removed 4 bases from V and 8 bases from J; junction bases left unmatched: 7. The CDR3 is made up of 13 amino acids. Per germline, CDR1 SNHLY and CDR2 FYNNEI. The CDR3 region is CASSVGQGVGYTF. The CDR3 nucleotides are TGTGCCAGCAGTGTGGGGCAGGGGGTAGGCTACACCTTC. Supplemented by reference TRBV2 and TRBJ1-2, the full variable domain reads EPEVTQTPSHQVTQMGQEVILRCVPISNHLYFYWYRQILGQKVEFLVSFYNNEISEKSEIFDDQFSVERPDGSNFTLKIRSTKLEDSAMYFCASSVGQGVGYTFGSGTRLTVV.

The V gene is TRBV7-9, the J gene TRBJ2-7, with TRBD1 matching over 12 bases. The CDR3 covers 16 residues. J gave up 4 bases and V 2 bases, and 6 bases lay outside the gene matches. Germline V gene lookup returns CDR1 SEHNR and CDR2 FQNEAQ (reference sequence). The CDR3 region has the DNA TGTGCCAGCAGCTTACCTCCGGGACAGGGGGCGTACGAGCAGTACTTC. This translates into CASSLPPGQGAYEQYF.

The chain recombines TRBV5-1 with TRBJ2-2; D remains unclear. This CDR3 is built from 16 residues. The germline gives CDR1 SGHRS, CDR2 YFSETQ. Deletions cut 5 bases from V and 2 bases from J, with 16 bases between. The CDR3 DNA sequence: TGCGCCAGCAGGATTACAGCGAAACCTAACACCGGGGAGCTGTTTTTT. The encoded protein is CASRITAKPNTGELFF.

The chain is built from TRBV11-2 and TRBJ1-1, with D maybe TRBD1 (6 bases). V lost 5 bases and J lost 6, with 10 bases in between. The V gene's germline CDR1 is SGHAT and CDR2 FQNNGV. There are 12 residues in the CDR3. In DNA form, the CDR3 reads TGTGCCAGCAGCCCCACAGGGTCTGAAGCTTTCTTT. It specifies CASSPTGSEAFF.

The chain carries TRBV7-2 and TRBJ2-7, with a weak D call TRBD2 (6 bases). Germline V gives CDR1 SGHTA, CDR2 FQGNSA. V was trimmed by 4 bases and J by 9 bases, leaving 13 bases between them. The CDR3 extends over 12 amino acids. CDR3 bases: TGTGCCAGCAGCTCGGGACCCGGGGGGCAGTACTTC. It codes for CASSSGPGGQYF. Based on the CDR3 plus reference TRBV7-2 and TRBJ2-7, the full variable domain is GAGVSQSPSNKVTEKGKDVELRCDPISGHTALYWYRQSLGQGLEFLIYFQGNSAPDKSGLPSDRFSAERTGGSVSTLTIQRTQQEDSAVYLCASSSGPGGQYFGPGTRLTVT.

The chain links TRBV3-1 (or the pseudogene TRBV3-2) to TRBJ2-3; the D gene could be TRBD1 or TRBD2 (6 bases each). The germline gives CDR1 LGHDT, CDR2 YNNKEL (reference sequence). Trimming took off 5 bases at V and 5 bases at J, with 11 bases between the two ends. The CDR3 covers 13 residues. The CDR3, as DNA: TGTGCCAGCAGCGAAGGGGGGCGAGATACGCAGTATTTT. Translated: CASSEGGRDTQYF.

The rearrangement joins TRBV7-2 to TRBJ1-1; D is unclear. The CDR3 is 16 amino acids. Germline loops: CDR1 SGHTA, CDR2 FQGNSA. Trimming cost V 2 bases and J 0 bases, with 13 bases left between them. The CDR3 DNA reads TGTGCCAGCAGCTTACTGAGGTGGCGGTTGAACACTGAAGCTTTCTTT. It is translated as CASSLLRWRLNTEAFF.

The rearrangement uses TRBV11-3 and TRBJ2-2; D is unclear. Germline CDR1 SGHNT, CDR2 YENEEA. The CDR3 is made up of 14 amino acids. V was pared by 2 bases and J by 0 bases, with 4 bases between. CDR3 DNA: TGTGCCAGCAGCTTAAATACGAACACCGGGGAGCTGTTTTTT. It specifies CASSLNTNTGELFF.

The rearrangement joins TRBV11-2 to TRBJ2-5; D perhaps matches TRBD1 (5 bases). CDR3 length equals 15 residues. The V and J ends lost 6 bases and 5 bases respectively, with 19 bases between them. Germline values: CDR1 SGHAT, CDR2 FQNNGV. As DNA, the CDR3 is TGTGCCAGCAGTCTGGGCCAGGGTTTGAGGGAGACCCAGTACTTC. Translated: CASSLGQGLRETQYF.

The rearrangement joins TRBV30 to TRBJ1-6, with 9 bases aligning to TRBD1. The CDR3 has 15 amino acids. Unmatched junction bases numbered 4, after V lost 0 bases and J lost 7 bases. CDR1 GTSNPN and CDR2 SVGIG come from the germline V gene (reference sequence). Here the CDR3 reads CAWSVQGAGNSPLHF. As DNA, the CDR3 is TGTGCCTGGAGTGTACAGGGGGCTGGGAATTCACCCCTCCACTTT.

V gene TRBV5-6 combines with J gene TRBJ1-5; 9 positions match TRBD1. CDR1 and CDR2 from the germline V gene are SGHDT and YYEEEE. This CDR3 is built from 16 residues. V was pared by 4 bases and J by 2 bases, with 7 bases of the junction left unmatched. The CDR3 here is CASSLGQGDRNQPQHF. DNA of the CDR3: TGTGCCAGCAGCCTGGGACAGGGAGATCGCAATCAGCCCCAGCATTTT.

The chain carries TRBV19 and TRBJ2-1; 10 bases match TRBD2. After removal of 3 bases from V and 10 bases from J, the junction contained 12 bases not matched to a gene. The CDR3 is made up of 16 amino acids. Per germline, CDR1 LNHDA and CDR2 SQIVND (reference sequence). The CDR3 loop reads CASSMESLAGVGEQFF. CDR3 DNA: TGTGCCAGTAGTATGGAAAGTCTAGCGGGGGTTGGGGAGCAGTTCTTC.

The CDR3 nucleotides read TGTGCCAGCAGTGAGAGGACAGCCTACTATGGCTACACCTTC. It codes for CASSERTAYYGYTF. This rearrangement joins TRBV6-6 to TRBJ1-2; D is perhaps TRBD1 (6 bases). Germline lookup yields CDR1 MNHNY and CDR2 SVGAGI (reference sequence). The CDR3 runs 14 residues. With 5 bases removed from V and 3 bases from J, the gap between germline ends came to 13 bases.

This clone appeared a few times. The chain joins TRBV10-3 to TRBJ2-3, with D possibly TRBD2 on 6 matching bases. Germline lookup yields CDR1 ENHRY and CDR2 SYGVKD. V lost 0 bases and J lost 2, with 15 bases in between. The CDR3 runs to 17 residues. The DNA for the CDR3 is TGTGCCATCAGTGAGTCGACCCAGCGGGCGGACACAGATACGCAGTATTTT. Translating gives CAISESTQRADTDTQYF.

The chain has TRBV6-6 and TRBJ1-5; D gene uncertain. CDR1 and CDR2 from the germline V gene are MNHNY and SVGAGI (reference sequence). V was cut by 4 bases and J by 0 bases, with 13 bases left in between. There are 16 residues in the CDR3. The CDR3: CASSFSIEYSNQPQHF. The CDR3 DNA reads as TGTGCCAGCAGTTTTTCCATCGAATATAGCAATCAGCCCCAGCATTTT.

This clone was observed a few times. The gene calls are TRBV21-1 and TRBJ2-7. TRBV21-1 is a pseudogene segment. The CDR3 runs 12 residues. The CDR3 protein is CASGKLPHEQYF. In DNA, the CDR3 is TGTGCCAGCGGCAAGTTACCCCACGAGCAGTACTTC.

The CDR3 sequence: CASSMGTGGEETQYF. The CDR3 nucleotides read TGTGCCAGCAGCATGGGGACAGGGGGCGAAGAGACCCAGTACTTC. The V and J genes are TRBV7-9 and TRBJ2-5, with 12 positions matching TRBD1. V dropped 5 bases and J dropped 3; count of bases not matched to a gene: 4. This CDR3 region has 15 residues. Looked up from germline, CDR1 is SEHNR and CDR2 is FQNEAQ (reference sequence).

CDR3 in DNA: TGTGCTAGTGCCTTTGGGTCAGCTCGCGATGGCTACACCTTC. Protein: CASAFGSARDGYTF. The chain has TRBV12-5 and TRBJ1-2; no reliable D call. Germline V lookup: CDR1 LGHNT, CDR2 FRNRAP. CDR3 length equals 14 residues. V lost 7 bases, J lost 6 bases, and 18 bases lay in between.

J is TRBJ2-1 and V is TRBV5-1; 8 bases are shared with TRBD2. The CDR3 extends over 13 amino acids. Germline CDR1 reads SGHRS; CDR2 reads YFSETQ. With 5 bases clipped from V and 9 bases from J, the junction kept 7 bases outside the gene matches. The CDR3 DNA sequence: TGCGCCAGCAGACCAGGCAGCGGGGGTGAGCAGTTCTTC. Its translation: CASRPGSGGEQFF. Full variable domain (missing parts from reference TRBV5-1 and TRBJ2-1): KAGVTQTPRYLIKTRGQQVTLSCSPISGHRSVSWYQQTPGQGLQFLFEYFSETQRNKGNFPGRFSGRQFSNSRSEMNVSTLELGDSALYLCASRPGSGGEQFFGPGTRLTVL.

The chain couples TRBV5-6 to TRBJ1-2; D not resolved. Germline lookup yields CDR1 SGHDT and CDR2 YYEEEE. This CDR3 has 13 residues. V was cut by 5 bases and J by 4 bases, with 12 bases left in between. The CDR3 protein is CASRLMGSYGYTF. As DNA, the CDR3 is TGTGCCAGCAGGTTGATGGGGAGCTATGGCTACACCTTC.